This paragraph covers one T cell receptor (beta chain) sequence. The sample is drawn from a study of T cell changes during pregnancy in multiple sclerosis. Sequencing was performed with immunoSEQ multiplex PCR; in TCRdb, only in-frame clones are kept and a portion is missing. The table shows more than 80,000 clones, with about 90% occurring only once. Sequences were derived from PBMCs, sampled in the first trimester of pregnancy. The sequence came from a female donor in good health, serving as a control in a pregnancy study. Some clones in this sample may be carry-over from other donors' samples.

CDR3 region: CASSSGTGGVTDTQYF. In DNA, the CDR3 is TGTGCCAGCAGTTCGGGGACAGGGGGAGTCACAGATACGCAGTATTTT. This chain joins TRBV28 and TRBJ2-3; 11 bases fit TRBD1. V shed 4 bases, J shed 2 bases, and the junction held 5 bases outside the gene matches. The CDR3 sequence is 16 residues long. Germline values: CDR1 MDHEN, CDR2 SYDVKM.